The rows below give T cell receptor beta chains drawn from one sample of a study of blood T cell repertoires in COVID-19. Sequenced by immunoSEQ multiplex PCR; TCRdb stores in-frame clones only, minus some. This table holds tens of thousands of clones, approximately 82% found once. The sample consisted of peripheral blood. These receptors originate from a human donor in a cohort sampled during active COVID-19. Both conserved end residues are part of each CDR3. The D gene is left open where the match is weak. Not all rows give a size; the values are once, few, many and, for expanded clones, a class.

NA	TRBJ2-1	TRBV5-1	TRBD1	TGCGCCAGCAGCTTGATGCTTCAGGGGGCGAGTGAGCAGTTCTTC	CASSLMLQGASEQFF
NA	TRBJ2-7	TRBV18	NA	TGTGCCAGCTCACCACAGCTCACCTACGAGCAGTACTTC	CASSPQLTYEQYF
NA	TRBJ1-4	TRBV6-5	NA	TGTGCCAGCAGTTACGCAGGGGAACTGTTTTTT	CASSYAGELFF
NA	TRBJ1-1	TRBV5-1	NA	TGCGCCAGCAGCTTTGAGGGGAACACTGAAGCTTTCTTT	CASSFEGNTEAFF
NA	TRBJ1-1	TRBV28	NA	TGTGCCAGCCACAAGGCCCTTTTAAGGAGGAACACTGAAGCTTTCTTT	CASHKALLRRNTEAFF
NA	TRBJ1-2	TRBV10-3	NA	TGTGCCATCAGTGGGGCCACTGGCTCCGGCTACACCTTC	CAISGATGSGYTF
NA	TRBJ2-2	TRBV7-3	NA	TGTGCCAGCAGCTTAACTTCCCTCGGGGAGCTGTTTTTT	CASSLTSLGELFF
once	TRBJ2-7	TRBV19	TRBD2	TGTGCCAGTAGTATAGTGGGACTAGCCAACTCCTACGAGCAGTACTTC	CASSIVGLANSYEQYF
NA	TRBJ1-1	TRBV2	NA	TGTGCCAGCATCTTCGAGATTATGAACACTGAAGCTTTCTTT	CASIFEIMNTEAFF
NA	TRBJ2-1	TRBV4-2	TRBD2	TGTGCCAGCAGCCAAGCGGAGGGACTAGACAATGAGCAGTTCTTC	CASSQAEGLDNEQFF
NA	TRBJ1-4	TRBV19	TRBD1	TGTGCCAGTAGTCCGGGACAGGAGGAAAAACTGTTTTTT	CASSPGQEEKLFF
few	TRBJ2-3	TRBV4-1	TRBD2	TGCGCCAGCAGCCAAGCCCCCACTAGCGGGAGGACGTCAGATACGCAGTATTTT	CASSQAPTSGRTSDTQYF
few	TRBJ2-1	TRBV5-1	TRBD1	TGCGCCAGCAGGACAGGGGGCTTGGGTGAGCAGTTCTTC	CASRTGGLGEQFF
NA	TRBJ2-3	TRBV4-1	TRBD1	TGCGCCAGCAGCCAAGAGTTGCAGGGGGTCACAGATACGCAGTATTTT	CASSQELQGVTDTQYF
NA	TRBJ1-2	TRBV19	NA	TGTGCCAGTAGTATAGGAAGGAGCGGAGACTATGGCTACACCTTC	CASSIGRSGDYGYTF
NA	TRBJ2-5	TRBV6-5	TRBD2	TGTGCCAGCAGTATGCGGACTAGGCAAGAGACCCAGTACTTC	CASSMRTRQETQYF
NA	TRBJ2-1	TRBV15	TRBD2	TGTGCCACCCGGACTAGCGGGAATGATGAGCAGTTCTTC	CATRTSGNDEQFF
NA	TRBJ2-3	TRBV7-2	NA	TGTGCCAGCAGCGCTCGCCCGCGGGATACGCAGTATTTT	CASSARPRDTQYF
NA	TRBJ1-1	TRBV2	NA	TGTGCCAGCAGTGAAAACCAGGCTGGGAACACTGAAGCTTTCTTT	CASSENQAGNTEAFF
NA	TRBJ2-2	TRBV3-1/TRBV3-2	TRBD2	TGTGCCAGCAGCCAAGATTTAGCGGGACCGGCCACCGGGGAGCTGTTTTTT	CASSQDLAGPATGELFF
once	TRBJ2-7	TRBV5-4	TRBD2	TGTGCCAGCAGCCGTCCCGGGACTAGAAGGGGACACCCCGAGCAGTACTTC	CASSRPGTRRGHPEQYF
NA	TRBJ2-2	TRBV19	NA	TGTGCCAGTAAGGTAGGGGCGGGAACGAACACCGGGGAGCTGTTTTTT	CASKVGAGTNTGELFF
NA	TRBJ1-4	TRBV10-3	TRBD1	TGTGCCATCAGCCGGGGACAGGGGCATGAAAAACTGTTTTTT	CAISRGQGHEKLFF
NA	TRBJ2-5	TRBV19	TRBD2	TGTGCCAGTAGTTCGGGGGGGGCTAGGGAGACCCAGTACTTC	CASSSGGARETQYF
NA	TRBJ2-1	TRBV3-1/TRBV3-2	TRBD1	TGTGCCAGCAGCCAAGCCAGGACAGGGTTGATGAGGGGCGATGAGCAGTTCTTC	CASSQARTGLMRGDEQFF
NA	TRBJ2-6	TRBV6-1	TRBD2	TGTGCCAGCAGTGAGGGACTAGTTTTCTCTGGGGCCAACGTCCTGACTTTC	CASSEGLVFSGANVLTF
NA	TRBJ2-1	TRBV6-1	NA	TGTGCCAGCAGTGAGGACACTTCCTACAATGAGCAGTTCTTC	CASSEDTSYNEQFF
NA	TRBJ2-6	TRBV5-6	NA	TGTGCCAGCAGCCTCCGACACCCTGGGGCCAACGTCCTGACTTTC	CASSLRHPGANVLTF
NA	TRBJ1-4	TRBV4-2	NA	TGTGCCAGCAGCCAAGATCCTTCTCGGGAAAAACTGTTTTTT	CASSQDPSREKLFF
NA	TRBJ2-3	TRBV9	NA	TGTGCCAGCAGCGTCGAGCAGGGGCGGACAGATACGCAGTATTTT	CASSVEQGRTDTQYF
few	TRBJ1-2	TRBV7-2	NA	TGTGCCAGCAGCTTAGAGGGTGGGGCCGGGGGCTACACCTTC	CASSLEGGAGGYTF
NA	TRBJ2-3	TRBV28	TRBD1	TGTGCCAGCAGTTCCCCATCCGGGACAGGGGAAGATACGCAGTATTTT	CASSSPSGTGEDTQYF
NA	TRBJ2-5	TRBV9	TRBD2	TGTGCCAGCAGCGTAGAGGGGCGGGGGGAAGAGACCCAGTACTTC	CASSVEGRGEETQYF
NA	TRBJ1-1	TRBV28	NA	TGTGCCAGCAGTTTAAACAGGGCGGACACTGAAGCTTTCTTT	CASSLNRADTEAFF
once	TRBJ2-3	TRBV28	TRBD2	TGTGCCAGCAGTTTTGGCCTAGCGGGAGTAAATACGCAGTATTTT	CASSFGLAGVNTQYF
NA	TRBJ1-1	TRBV29-1	NA	TGCAGCGTTGAAGGATTCTCCGTTAGGAACACTGAAGCTTTCTTT	CSVEGFSVRNTEAFF
NA	TRBJ2-7	TRBV20-1	TRBD1	TGCAGTGCTAGTTCCCGGGACAGGGGGCATCAAGAGCAGTACTTC	CSASSRDRGHQEQYF
NA	TRBJ2-3	TRBV7-3	TRBD1	TGTGCCAGCTCCCAGGGGGCTCCAAGCACAGATACGCAGTATTTT	CASSQGAPSTDTQYF
few	TRBJ1-1	TRBV7-9	NA	TGTGCCAGCAGACCCTCCTTTCCCCGACTCCGCCCGGGCACTGAAGCTTTCTTT	CASRPSFPRLRPGTEAFF
NA	TRBJ2-2	TRBV2	NA	TGTGCCAGCAGACCTCAGACGAACACCGGGGAGCTGTTTTTT	CASRPQTNTGELFF
NA	TRBJ2-1	TRBV28	NA	TGTGCCAGCAGTTTAGTTCCAGTTTACAATGAGCAGTTCTTC	CASSLVPVYNEQFF
NA	TRBJ1-2	TRBV7-8	NA	TGTGCCAGCAGCTCTCACGACAGTGCTGGTGGCTACACCTTC	CASSSHDSAGGYTF
NA	TRBJ1-5	TRBV28	TRBD1	TGTGCCAGCAGTATCCCCGGACAGGGGGCGGGTCAGCCCCAGCATTTT	CASSIPGQGAGQPQHF
NA	TRBJ2-1	TRBV7-3	NA	TGTGCCAGCAGCCCCCACGATAGCTCCTACAATGAGCAGTTCTTC	CASSPHDSSYNEQFF
NA	TRBJ2-5	TRBV7-2	NA	TGTGCCAGCAGCCTAGACAAGCAGGCGGAGACCCAGTACTTC	CASSLDKQAETQYF
NA	TRBJ1-2	TRBV4-3	TRBD1	TGCGCCAGCAGCCAAGATCCGGGACAGGCAACGATGGGCTACACCTTC	CASSQDPGQATMGYTF
NA	TRBJ1-5	TRBV13	NA	TGTGCCAGCAGCTTAAACACAGGGAGTGGCAATCAGCCCCAGCATTTT	CASSLNTGSGNQPQHF
few	TRBJ2-7	TRBV5-1	TRBD2	TGCGCCAGCAGCAACGGGACTAGCGGGGCCTACGAGCAGTACTTC	CASSNGTSGAYEQYF
NA	TRBJ1-1	TRBV19	TRBD1	TGTGCCAGTAGGCGTACGACAGGGGGGGGGACTGAAGCTTTCTTT	CASRRTTGGGTEAFF
NA	TRBJ2-5	TRBV7-2	TRBD1	TGTGCCAGCAGCTTAGGGGCGGGCAGGGACAGAGAGACCCAGTACTTC	CASSLGAGRDRETQYF
few	TRBJ1-2	TRBV2	TRBD1	TGTGCCAGCAGTGCATGGGGACAGGGTTCCTATGGCTACACCTTC	CASSAWGQGSYGYTF
NA	TRBJ1-3	TRBV5-6	NA	TGTGCCAGCAGCTTGGCAGTGGGAAACACCATATATTTT	CASSLAVGNTIYF
NA	TRBJ2-2	TRBV27	TRBD1	TGTGCCAGCAGTGCCCGAAGGGGACAGAGCACCGGGGAGCTGTTTTTT	CASSARRGQSTGELFF
NA	TRBJ1-3	TRBV6-5	TRBD1	TGTGCCAGCAGCCAAAACAGGGGCTCTGGAAACACCATATATTTT	CASSQNRGSGNTIYF
NA	TRBJ1-5	TRBV28	TRBD1	TGTGCCAGCAGTACCCCTGACAGGGTGGATCAGCCCCAGCATTTT	CASSTPDRVDQPQHF
NA	TRBJ2-5	TRBV3-1/TRBV3-2	NA	TGTGCCAGCAGCCCAAGCTCAGCGTTAGAGACCCAGTACTTC	CASSPSSALETQYF
NA	TRBJ1-4	TRBV2	TRBD1	TGTGCCAGCATGACGGCAGGGGGAGGAGAAAAACTGTTTTTT	CASMTAGGGEKLFF
NA	TRBJ1-5	TRBV6-1	TRBD1	TGTGCCAGCAGTGATTGGGGACAGGGGAGATTGGATCAGCCCCAGCATTTT	CASSDWGQGRLDQPQHF
NA	TRBJ2-2	TRBV7-2	NA	TGTGCCAGCAGACCTAATACGAACACCGGGGAGCTGTTTTTT	CASRPNTNTGELFF
NA	TRBJ1-1	TRBV19	TRBD1	TGTGCCAGTAGTCGATCCTTGACAGGGGTGAACACTGAAGCTTTCTTT	CASSRSLTGVNTEAFF